A selection of T cell receptor beta chains follows, all from one sample in a study of cytomegalovirus exposure and HLA in healthy donors. Assay: immunoSEQ multiplex PCR; the TCRdb copy retains only in-frame clones and omits some. The repertoire holds some 130,000 clones, with 82% as singletons. The specimen was PBMCs. The source is a boy aged 5-17 years in good health and CMV-seronegative. Both conserved end residues are part of each CDR3. The D gene is left open where the match is weak. Only some rows state a clone size, as once, few, many or a class for expanded clones.

size | J | V | length | D | CDR3 | DNA
NA | TRBJ2-1 | TRBV30 | 15 | NA | CAWGESGTYYNEQFF | TGTGCCTGGGGGGAGTCCGGGACTTACTACAATGAGCAGTTCTTC
NA | TRBJ1-4 | TRBV27 | 14 | NA | CASRPSPTNEKLFF | TGTGCCAGCAGGCCGAGCCCAACTAATGAAAAACTGTTTTTT
NA | TRBJ2-7 | TRBV6-1 | 14 | NA | CASSEGLLTVEQYF | TGTGCCAGCAGTGAAGGCCTCCTTACGGTTGAGCAGTACTTC
NA | TRBJ1-1 | TRBV11-3 | 12 | NA | CASRPRDTEAFF | TGTGCCAGCAGGCCCCGGGACACGGAAGCTTTCTTT
NA | TRBJ2-7 | TRBV7-2 | 15 | NA | CASSLEGGGFYEQYF | TGTGCCAGCAGCTTAGAAGGTGGGGGGTTTTACGAGCAGTACTTC
NA | TRBJ2-3 | TRBV9 | 16 | TRBD2 | CASSGLAGARTDTQYF | TGTGCCAGCAGCGGACTAGCGGGAGCCCGCACAGATACGCAGTATTTT
NA | TRBJ2-7 | TRBV6-5 | 14 | NA | CASREHGTGLEQYF | TGTGCCAGCAGAGAACACGGTACAGGGCTCGAGCAGTACTTC
NA | TRBJ2-3 | TRBV5-1 | 16 | TRBD2 | CASSASGRVSTDTQYF | TGCGCCAGCAGCGCGAGCGGGAGGGTTAGCACAGATACGCAGTATTTT
NA | TRBJ2-5 | TRBV10-2 | 13 | NA | CASSESKLETQYF | TGCGCCAGCAGTGAGTCGAAGCTGGAGACCCAGTACTTC
NA | TRBJ2-1 | TRBV7-2 | 11 | NA | CASSRVKEQFF | TGTGCCAGCAGCCGCGTGAAGGAGCAGTTCTTC
NA | TRBJ2-3 | TRBV5-1 | 15 | TRBD2 | CASTLGLAGINTQYF | TGCGCCAGCACCTTGGGTCTAGCGGGTATTAATACGCAGTATTTT
NA | TRBJ2-7 | TRBV6-5 | 14 | TRBD1 | CASSPGTGVSEQYF | TGTGCCAGCAGTCCCGGGACAGGGGTTAGCGAGCAGTACTTC
NA | TRBJ2-3 | TRBV6-5 | 14 | NA | CATQNGDRTDTQYF | TGTGCCACCCAAAACGGAGATCGGACAGATACGCAGTATTTT
NA | TRBJ2-7 | TRBV5-4 | 15 | TRBD1 | CASSSRQGISYEQYF | TGTGCCAGCAGCTCCCGACAGGGGATTTCCTACGAGCAGTACTTC
NA | TRBJ1-2 | TRBV27 | 16 | NA | CASSLGASNTNYGYTF | TGTGCCAGCAGTTTAGGGGCAAGTAACACGAACTATGGCTACACCTTC
few | TRBJ2-5 | TRBV18 | 14 | NA | CASSPGRVQETQYF | TGTGCCAGCTCACCAGGCCGGGTGCAAGAGACCCAGTACTTC
NA | TRBJ2-7 | TRBV11-3 | 14 | NA | CASSRSAGAYEQYF | TGTGCCAGCAGTCGAAGCGCTGGTGCCTACGAGCAGTACTTC
NA | TRBJ1-1 | TRBV25-1 | 13 | NA | CASSGYQGAEAFF | TGTGCCAGCAGTGGATATCAGGGTGCTGAAGCTTTCTTT
NA | TRBJ2-1 | TRBV5-1 | 20 | TRBD1 | CASSGEQGSTRAYPHNEQFF | TGCGCCAGCAGCGGGGAACAGGGGTCGACGCGCGCCTACCCTCACAATGAGCAGTTCTTC
NA | TRBJ2-2 | TRBV10-3 | 15 | NA | CAISERMVGAGELFF | TGTGCCATCAGTGAGAGAATGGTGGGCGCCGGGGAGCTGTTTTTT
NA | TRBJ1-4 | TRBV25-1 | 13 | NA | CASSEEENEKLFF | TGTGCCAGCAGTGAGGAGGAGAACGAAAAACTGTTTTTT
once | TRBJ2-7 | TRBV7-9 | 15 | TRBD2 | CASSLGLADDYEQYF | TGTGCCAGCAGCTTAGGACTAGCCGATGACTACGAGCAGTACTTC
NA | TRBJ2-2 | TRBV9 | 17 | NA | CASSVRGTPGSTGELFF | TGTGCCAGCAGCGTCCGCGGGACCCCGGGTAGCACCGGGGAGCTGTTTTTT
NA | TRBJ2-7 | TRBV2 | 11 | NA | CASRLESEQYF | TGTGCCAGCAGGCTAGAATCCGAGCAGTACTTC
NA | TRBJ1-1 | TRBV5-1 | 12 | TRBD1 | CASSPGQIEAFF | TGCGCCAGCAGCCCGGGACAGATTGAAGCTTTCTTT
NA | TRBJ2-1 | TRBV7-9 | 16 | TRBD2 | CASIPTSGISENEQFF | TGTGCCAGCATCCCCACTAGCGGGATTTCAGAAAATGAGCAGTTCTTC
few | TRBJ1-1 | TRBV7-9 | 12 | NA | CASSWRGTEAFF | TGTGCCAGCAGCTGGAGGGGCACTGAAGCTTTCTTT
NA | TRBJ2-5 | TRBV7-2 | 16 | TRBD2 | CASSLGLAGPQETQYF | TGTGCCAGCAGCTTAGGCCTAGCGGGACCGCAAGAGACCCAGTACTTC
NA | TRBJ2-7 | TRBV4-1 | 14 | NA | CASSQDSRAYEQYF | TGCGCCAGCAGCCAAGATTCCAGGGCCTACGAGCAGTACTTC
NA | TRBJ1-1 | TRBV9 | 14 | TRBD1 | CASSGQGRNTEAFF | TGTGCCAGCAGCGGACAGGGGAGAAACACTGAAGCTTTCTTT
NA | TRBJ1-1 | TRBV7-9 | 12 | NA | CASSFMNTEAFF | TGTGCCAGCAGCTTCATGAACACTGAAGCTTTCTTT
NA | TRBJ2-2 | TRBV25-1 | 16 | TRBD1 | CASSAGTGGNTGELFF | TGTGCCAGCAGTGCCGGGACAGGGGGCAACACCGGGGAGCTGTTTTTT
NA | TRBJ1-5 | TRBV27 | 14 | NA | CASSEQGSYQPQHF | TGTGCCAGCAGCGAACAGGGTTCCTATCAGCCCCAGCATTTT
NA | TRBJ2-3 | TRBV4-2 | 16 | NA | CASSQTDREAEDTQYF | TGTGCCAGCAGCCAAACCGACAGGGAGGCGGAAGATACGCAGTATTTT
NA | TRBJ1-1 | TRBV30 | 13 | TRBD1 | CAYKGQVYTEAFF | TGTGCCTACAAGGGACAGGTGTACACTGAAGCTTTCTTT
NA | TRBJ2-6 | TRBV2 | 16 | NA | CASSQDRFSGANVLTF | TGTGCCAGCAGTCAAGACAGATTCTCTGGGGCCAACGTCCTGACTTTC
NA | TRBJ1-2 | TRBV5-4 | 13 | NA | CASSSVADYGYTF | TGTGCCAGCAGCTCGGTTGCTGACTATGGCTACACCTTC
NA | TRBJ2-1 | TRBV29-1 | 15 | TRBD1 | CSVSMGQRPYNEQFF | TGCAGCGTTAGTATGGGACAGAGACCCTACAATGAGCAGTTCTTC
NA | TRBJ2-5 | TRBV4-1 | 15 | TRBD2 | CASSQLVAGQETQYF | TGCGCCAGCAGCCAATTGGTAGCGGGGCAAGAGACCCAGTACTTC
NA | TRBJ2-5 | TRBV6-5 | 13 | NA | CASRSLGSETQYF | TGTGCCAGCAGATCCCTCGGGTCAGAGACCCAGTACTTC
NA | TRBJ2-7 | TRBV27 | 14 | NA | CASSFNRVLREQYF | TGTGCCAGCAGTTTTAACAGGGTATTGAGGGAGCAGTACTTC